This T cell receptor (beta chain) originates from a study of shared clonotypes between healthy human individuals (dated by TCRdb to 2020 to 2022). In terms of the full investigation: The cohort comprised two women and three men aged 18 to 49 years. For each donor, CD4 naive and CD4 memory were each run on three plates, CD8 naive on two plates, and CD8 memory on one plate. Blood TCR repertoires of roughly five healthy adults were deeply sequenced to estimate repertoire size and the extent of clonotype sharing between individuals. Different laboratories and diverse techniques were used to prepare libraries and sequence TCR repertoires, to increase sequencing depth and limit assay-specific biases. Between about 0.8 and 9 billion PBMCs per donor were obtained by leukapheresis.

Trimming takes 1 base from V and 5 bases from J, and the germline ends sit 11 bases apart. Reading from cysteine to phenylalanine, the CDR3 counts 14 amino acids. Left in the record is the CDR3 DNA by itself, 42 bases read in frame from the first base. CDR1 and CDR2 (LNHDA, SQIVND) derive from the germline V gene (reference sequence). TCR CDR3 regions were amplified from genomic DNA by multiplex PCR using the deep immunoSEQ assay. Extracted genomic DNA from each cell subset was distributed evenly across all wells of several immunoSEQ 96-well plates, and each plate was treated as a replicate. For sorted subsets, approximately 200 ng of genomic DNA, equivalent to around 30,000 T cell genomes, went into each replicate PCR. Purified libraries were measured with a Qubit 3.0 fluorometer, size-checked on a Bioanalyzer 2100, and measured again with the KAPA Library Quantification kit. Every immunoSEQ 96-well plate was sequenced on a separate single-read 150-cycle Illumina NextSeq 550 flow cell. The published analysis was carried out like this. The immunoSEQ output contained only junctional sequences without quality scores, so filtering could not match that applied to full-length reads. Sequences were annotated with PyIR, a Python wrapper for IgBLAST v1.9, and V/J genes and CDR3 were assigned using IMGT germline references. Reads were filtered out if the reads had weak V/J assignments (E-value above 1e-6), no CDR3, stop codons, out-of-frame junctions, or ambiguous translated residues. V3J clonotypes were defined as sequences sharing the same inferred V gene, J gene, and CDR3 amino acid sequence. Percentage overlap between repertoires was computed as shared unique clonotypes divided by the size of the smaller repertoire. Richness of each repertoire was evaluated using RTK rarefaction, the Chao1 estimator, and Recon v2.1 estimates of unobserved clonotypes. Generation probabilities for all TCRbeta clonotypes obtained by the gDNA method from four donors were computed using OLGA. TCRdb re-hosts the immuneACCESS table, in-frame sequences only. Its copies lack some clones; in the studies checked, an unresolved V gene accounts for under half of them, and the cause for the rest is not known. From that table come the V and J calls and clone size; the DNA was used to work out D and trimming. Here the sample has about 2 million clones; roughly 95% occur a single time. 0.1% to 0.15% of the sample belongs to the ten largest clones.

Overall study results and their limits: Clonotypes shared by all four sorted-subset donors showed higher generation probabilities than non-shared clonotypes. Because the study included only a small number of donors, the genetic and exposure-history diversity represented was limited. Sharing across a few donors was observed for roughly 5% of naive CD4, about 3.2% of naive CD8, about 2.3% of memory CD4, and around 0.44% of memory CD8 clonotypes. Even with the large sequencing depth, rarefaction of the sorted-subset datasets indicated that sequencing was incomplete. Sampling was restricted to blood, and TCR repertoires in tissues likely differ from the TCR repertoires found in blood. Pairwise subsampling indicated that sequencing depth was expected to affect the degree of clonotype sharing among donors. Estimated clonotype richness was generally larger for naive than for memory subsets.

The donors were healthy, HIV-negative adults with no recently reported acute infections or vaccinations. All donors were Caucasian adults living in Nashville, Tennessee, USA. CD4+ T cells were enriched by magnetic negative selection; naive cells were then positively selected on CD45RA, and the negative fraction formed the memory subset. Blood was obtained by leukapheresis, after which PBMCs were separated by Ficoll-Histopaque density gradient centrifugation and cryopreserved in liquid nitrogen vapor phase. Analytical flow cytometry was used to check the purity and quantity of each magnetically sorted T cell population. Each sorted fraction had its genomic DNA isolated and then quantified by UV absorbance on a Nanodrop 2000c. Worth noting for this clone: Its antigen has not been determined. Base qualities are missing; no much larger clone stands one base away.

The sequenced sample consisted of naive CD4+ T cells sorted from blood. What this sample's cell subset or site label stands for: CD45RA+ positively selected. The chain uses TRBV19 and TRBJ2-5; the D gene cannot be named for sure. This clonotype originated in a man aged 18-30 years in good health. The sequenced DNA is TGTGCCAGTAGTATAGTGGGGATGGGGGAGACCCAGTACTTC. Translated, this is CASSIVGMGETQYF.